The next 23 T cell receptor beta chains were all read from a single sample in a study of cytomegalovirus exposure and HLA in healthy donors. The method was immunoSEQ multiplex PCR; TCRdb's version includes in-frame clones alone and lacks a portion of them. The sample shows tens of thousands of clones, 85% to 95% of them seen only once. Sequencing was carried out using PBMCs. These receptors all come from a woman under 30 in good health and CMV-seronegative.

The count of this clone is one. The rearrangement uses TRBV6-5 and TRBJ1-4; 8 bases fit TRBD1. Germline CDR1 is MNHEY and CDR2 is SVGAGI. The CDR3 runs 14 residues. J was trimmed by 12 bases and V by 6 bases; bases with no gene match: 12. For the CDR3, the DNA is TGTGCCAGCAGACCCTGGACAGGGAACGGGGAACTGTTTTTT. Its translation: CASRPWTGNGELFF.

CDR3: CASGEDGANVLTF. For the CDR3, the DNA is TGCGCCAGCGGGGAGGATGGGGCCAACGTCCTGACTTTC. The gene calls are TRBV10-1 and TRBJ2-6, with a weak D call TRBD2 (6 bases). CDR1 is WNHNN, CDR2 SYGVQD, per germline (reference sequence). V was cut by 8 bases and J by 3 bases, with 8 bases left in between. The CDR3 is made up of 13 amino acids.

This clone was detected only once. J is TRBJ1-2 and V is TRBV7-2; TRBD1 aligns across 8 bases. CDR1 is SGHTA, CDR2 FQGNSA, per germline. This CDR3 has 14 residues. V gave up 2 bases and J gave up 3 bases; unmatched junction bases: 2. DNA for the CDR3: TGTGCCAGCAGCTTACAGGGGGCCGACTATGGCTACACCTTC. Translated: CASSLQGADYGYTF. Variable domain in full (rest from reference TRBV7-2 and TRBJ1-2): GAGVSQSPSNKVTEKGKDVELRCDPISGHTALYWYRQSLGQGLEFLIYFQGNSAPDKSGLPSDRFSAERTGGSVSTLTIQRTQQEDSAVYLCASSLQGADYGYTFGSGTRLTVV.

This sequence joins TRBV19 and TRBJ2-5; 7 bases match TRBD1. The germline gives CDR1 LNHDA, CDR2 SQIVND (reference sequence). This CDR3 region has 16 residues. The ends lost 6 bases at V and 0 bases at J; junction bases unmatched: 10. The CDR3 here is CASRLRDRENQETQYF. The DNA for the CDR3 is TGTGCCAGTAGGTTGAGAGACAGGGAGAACCAAGAGACCCAGTACTTC.

The rearrangement uses TRBV5-1 and TRBJ2-1; 8 nucleotides agree with TRBD1. Unmatched junction bases numbered 7, after V lost 4 bases and J lost 7 bases. Germline-derived CDR1 and CDR2 are SGHRS and YFSETQ. This CDR3 is built from 14 residues. The CDR3 region is CASSIRGRENEQFF. The CDR3 DNA follows: TGCGCCAGCAGCATCAGGGGGCGCGAGAATGAGCAGTTCTTC.

The CDR3 spells CATSRASGLRSNQPQHF. The CDR3 nucleotides are TGTGCCACCAGCAGAGCGTCAGGGCTTAGGAGCAATCAGCCCCAGCATTTT. The chain employs TRBV15 and TRBJ1-5, with D possibly TRBD1 on 5 matching bases. There are 17 residues in the CDR3. Germline V gives CDR1 LNHNV, CDR2 YYDKDF (reference sequence). V lost 1 base, J lost 1 base, and 14 bases lay in between.

The chain links TRBV11-2 to TRBJ1-5; 10 bases map to TRBD1. The CDR3 sequence is 16 residues long. Germline V gives CDR1 SGHAT, CDR2 FQNNGV. Trimming at V came to 5 bases and at J to 2 bases, leaving 6 bases not matched to a gene. The CDR3 DNA follows: TGTGCCAGCAGCGTTACTGGGACAGGGGGCAATCAGCCCCAGCATTTT. This translates into CASSVTGTGGNQPQHF.

V and J are TRBV20-1 and TRBJ2-1; D gene ambiguous. Germline V gives CDR1 DFQATT, CDR2 SNEGSKA (reference sequence). Trimming removed 5 bases from V and 8 bases from J, with 7 bases in between. This CDR3 has 10 residues. The CDR3 region is CSALSDEQFF. CDR3 DNA: TGCAGTGCTTTGAGTGATGAGCAGTTCTTC.

The V call is TRBV10-3, the J call TRBJ2-3, with a possible D match to TRBD2 (6 bases). CDR3 size: 14 residues. Trimming stripped 2 bases from V and 4 bases from J, with 10 bases between. Germline values: CDR1 ENHRY, CDR2 SYGVKD. DNA for the CDR3: TGTGCCATCAGTGAGGGAAGGGAGGCAGATACGCAGTATTTT. Amino acid sequence: CAISEGREADTQYF.

The chain employs TRBV4-3 and TRBJ1-4; D remains ambiguous. Germline CDR1 is LGHNA and CDR2 is YSLEER. The germline V and J ends were trimmed by 0 bases and 0 bases, with 8 bases remaining between them. This CDR3 spans 16 amino acids. The CDR3 reads CASSQDGTTTNEKLFF. CDR3 DNA: TGCGCCAGCAGCCAAGATGGCACAACAACTAATGAAAAACTGTTTTTT.

V gene TRBV6-6 combines with J gene TRBJ2-1, with 10 bases matching TRBD2. V trimming: 6 bases; J trimming: 7 bases; junction bases outside the gene matches: 3. Germline V lookup: CDR1 MNHNY, CDR2 SVGAGI (reference sequence). The CDR3 runs 13 residues. The CDR3 reads CASRLAGRNEQFF. In nucleotides, the CDR3 is TGTGCCAGCAGACTAGCGGGGCGAAATGAGCAGTTCTTC.

The gene calls are TRBV6-1 and TRBJ2-7; the match to TRBD2 covers 7 bases. CDR3 length: 14 residues. Germline CDR1 and CDR2: MNHNS and SASEGT. V trimming: 3 bases; J trimming: 3 bases; junction bases outside the gene matches: 5. CDR3: CASSDLAEYYEQYF. As DNA, the CDR3 is TGTGCCAGCAGTGACCTAGCGGAGTACTACGAGCAGTACTTC.

CDR3 nucleotides: TGTGCCAGCAGCCAAGGACTTATTAATGAGCAGTTCTTC. It yields the protein CASSQGLINEQFF. The J gene is TRBJ2-1, the V gene TRBV7-9; the D gene is possibly TRBD2 (5 bases). The CDR3 contains 13 residues. V lost 5 bases and J lost 7, with 12 bases in between. The germline CDR1 and CDR2 sequences are SEHNR and FQNEAQ (reference sequence).

V and J are TRBV28 and TRBJ2-2; TRBD1 agrees at 9 bases. CDR3 length: 16 amino acids. Germline V gives CDR1 MDHEN, CDR2 SYDVKM. Trimming cost V 3 bases and J 1 base; bases outside gene matches: 3. The CDR3 protein is CASSFRTGVNTGELFF. DNA for the CDR3: TGTGCCAGCAGTTTCCGGACAGGGGTGAACACCGGGGAGCTGTTTTTT. The full variable domain, rest sourced from reference TRBV28 and TRBJ2-2, is DVKVTQSSRYLVKRTGEKVFLECVQDMDHENMFWYRQDPGLGLRLIYFSYDVKMKEKGDIPEGYSVSREKKERFSLILESASTNQTSMYLCASSFRTGVNTGELFFGEGSRLTVL.

The chain joins TRBV4-1 to TRBJ1-2, with no clear D. The V gene lost 1 base and the J gene lost 8 bases, with 20 bases spanning the gap. The CDR3 extends over 16 amino acids. Germline V CDR1 and CDR2: MGHRA, YSYEKL. CDR3 DNA sequence: TGCGCCAGCAGCCAAGTGGGTAGATCTCCTCGGGAGGGCTACACCTTC. Protein: CASSQVGRSPREGYTF.

V is TRBV6-5 and J is TRBJ1-2, with TRBD1 matching over 9 bases. With V trimmed by 10 bases and J by 4 bases, 13 bases remained unmatched. In germline, CDR1 is MNHEY, CDR2 SVGAGI. This CDR3 is built from 15 residues. The CDR3 loop is CAIRDRDRDSYGYTF. CDR3 DNA: TGTGCCATCAGGGACCGGGACAGGGATTCCTATGGCTACACCTTC.

This clone has only a few counts. V usage is TRBV6-4 and J usage is TRBJ2-2; TRBD1 matches 11 bases. V was pared by 3 bases and J by 6 bases, with 0 bases of the junction left unmatched. Germline V lookup: CDR1 MRHNA, CDR2 SNTAGT. This CDR3 has 14 residues. This CDR3 is CASSEGQGAGELFF. In DNA form, the CDR3 reads TGTGCCAGCAGTGAGGGACAGGGGGCCGGGGAGCTGTTTTTT.

The chain joins TRBV30 to TRBJ2-7; tentative D call: TRBD1 (6 bases). Trimming left V 6 bases short and J 3 bases short, with 21 bases between. The CDR3 is made up of 15 amino acids. Looked up from germline, CDR1 is GTSNPN and CDR2 is SVGIG (reference sequence). CDR3 residues: CACGLMGAGVYEQYF. The CDR3 nucleotides read TGTGCCTGCGGACTGATGGGGGCAGGGGTCTACGAGCAGTACTTC.

The V gene is TRBV7-9, the J gene TRBJ2-5, with 9 bases aligning to TRBD2. V dropped 0 bases and J dropped 4; count of bases not matched to a gene: 12. Looked up from germline, CDR1 is SEHNR and CDR2 is FQNEAQ (reference sequence). The length of the CDR3 is 18 residues. CDR3 loop: CASSLATSGFRYRETQYF. The CDR3 coding sequence is TGTGCCAGCAGCTTAGCAACTAGCGGGTTTCGATATAGAGAGACCCAGTACTTC. The whole variable domain, filled in from reference TRBV7-9 and TRBJ2-5, reads DTGVSQNPRHKITKRGQNVTFRCDPISEHNRLYWYRQTLGQGPEFLTYFQNEAQLEKSRLLSDRFSAERPKGSFSTLEIQRTEQGDSAMYLCASSLATSGFRYRETQYFGPGTRLLVL.

The chain employs TRBV29-1 and TRBJ2-7; 7 bases map to TRBD2. CDR3 length: 14 residues. J gave up 1 base and V 7 bases, and 10 bases lay outside the gene matches. CDR1 SQVTM and CDR2 ANQGSEA come from the germline V gene. CDR3: CSAARSGASYEQYF. CDR3 in DNA: TGCAGCGCGGCCCGCAGCGGGGCTTCCTACGAGCAGTACTTC.

This sequence joins TRBV30 and TRBJ2-7; D is undetermined. CDR1 and CDR2 from the germline V gene are GTSNPN and SVGIG (reference sequence). Between the trimmed V and J ends, which lost 0 bases and 1 base, there was a span of 16 bases. This CDR3 spans 16 amino acids. The CDR3 spells CAWSVQLPGRSYEQYF. Written as DNA, the CDR3 is TGTGCCTGGAGTGTACAATTACCGGGTAGGTCCTACGAGCAGTACTTC.

The rearrangement uses TRBV5-6 and TRBJ1-5, with 9 bases that match TRBD1. V lost 4 bases to trimming and J lost 3 bases; unmatched junction nucleotides: 5. Germline-derived CDR1 and CDR2 are SGHDT and YYEEEE. The CDR3 covers 15 residues. CDR3 region: CASSRQGVSNQPQHF. In DNA form, the CDR3 reads TGTGCCAGCAGCAGACAGGGGGTGTCCAATCAGCCCCAGCATTTT.

The DNA of the CDR3 is TGTGCCAGCAGCTTAGGCGGCGGGAGGAACACTGAAGCTTTCTTT. Amino acid sequence: CASSLGGGRNTEAFF. V gene TRBV13 combines with J gene TRBJ1-1, with D unclear. This CDR3 spans 15 amino acids. Trimming removed 0 bases from V and 1 base from J, with 9 bases in between. The germline CDR1 and CDR2 sequences are PRHDT and FYEKMQ (reference sequence).